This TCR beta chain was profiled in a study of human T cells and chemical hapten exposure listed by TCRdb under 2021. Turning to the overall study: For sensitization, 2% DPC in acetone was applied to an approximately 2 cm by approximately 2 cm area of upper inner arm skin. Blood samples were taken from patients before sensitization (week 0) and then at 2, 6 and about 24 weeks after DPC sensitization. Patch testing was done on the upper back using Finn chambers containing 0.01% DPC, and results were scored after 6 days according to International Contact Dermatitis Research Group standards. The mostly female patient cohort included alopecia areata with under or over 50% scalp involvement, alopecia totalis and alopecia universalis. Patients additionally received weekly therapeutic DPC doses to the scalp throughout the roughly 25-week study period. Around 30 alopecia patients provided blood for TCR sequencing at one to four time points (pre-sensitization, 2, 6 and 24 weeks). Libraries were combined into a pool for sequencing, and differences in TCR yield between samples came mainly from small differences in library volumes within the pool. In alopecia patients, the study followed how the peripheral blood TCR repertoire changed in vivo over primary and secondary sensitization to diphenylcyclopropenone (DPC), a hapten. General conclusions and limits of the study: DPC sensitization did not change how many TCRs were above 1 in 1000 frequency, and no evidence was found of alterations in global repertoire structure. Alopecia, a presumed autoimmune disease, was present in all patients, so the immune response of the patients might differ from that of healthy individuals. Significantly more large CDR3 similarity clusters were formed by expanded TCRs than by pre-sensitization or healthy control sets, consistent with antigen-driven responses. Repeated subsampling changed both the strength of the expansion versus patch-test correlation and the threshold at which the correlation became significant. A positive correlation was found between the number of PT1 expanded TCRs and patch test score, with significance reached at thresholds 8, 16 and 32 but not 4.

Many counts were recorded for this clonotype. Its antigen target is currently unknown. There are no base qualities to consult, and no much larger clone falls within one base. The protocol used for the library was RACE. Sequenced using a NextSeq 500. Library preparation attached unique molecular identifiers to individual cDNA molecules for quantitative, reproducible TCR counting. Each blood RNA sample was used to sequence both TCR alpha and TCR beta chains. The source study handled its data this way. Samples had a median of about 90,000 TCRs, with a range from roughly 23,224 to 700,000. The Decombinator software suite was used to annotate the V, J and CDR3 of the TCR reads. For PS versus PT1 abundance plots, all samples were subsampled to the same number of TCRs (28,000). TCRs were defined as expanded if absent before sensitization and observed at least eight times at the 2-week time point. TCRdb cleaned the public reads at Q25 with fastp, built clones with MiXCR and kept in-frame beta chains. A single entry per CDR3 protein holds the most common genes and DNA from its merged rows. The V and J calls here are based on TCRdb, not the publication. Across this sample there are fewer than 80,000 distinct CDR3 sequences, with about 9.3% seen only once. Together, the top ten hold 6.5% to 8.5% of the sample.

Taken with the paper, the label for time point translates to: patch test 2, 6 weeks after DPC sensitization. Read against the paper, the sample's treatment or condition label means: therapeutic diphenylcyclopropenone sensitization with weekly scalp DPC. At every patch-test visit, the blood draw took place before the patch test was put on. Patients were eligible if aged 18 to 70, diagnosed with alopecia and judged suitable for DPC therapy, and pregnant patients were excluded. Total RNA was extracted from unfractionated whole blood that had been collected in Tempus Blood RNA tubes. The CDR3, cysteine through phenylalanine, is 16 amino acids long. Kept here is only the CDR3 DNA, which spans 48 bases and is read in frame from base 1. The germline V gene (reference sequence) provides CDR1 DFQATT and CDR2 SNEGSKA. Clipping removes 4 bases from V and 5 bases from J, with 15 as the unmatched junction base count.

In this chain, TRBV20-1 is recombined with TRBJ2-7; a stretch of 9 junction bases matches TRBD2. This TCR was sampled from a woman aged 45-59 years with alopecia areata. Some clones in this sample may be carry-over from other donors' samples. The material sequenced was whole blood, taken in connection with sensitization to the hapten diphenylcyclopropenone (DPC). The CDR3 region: CSATPLWREGRDEQYF. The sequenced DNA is TGCAGTGCTACCCCCCTCTGGCGGGAGGGCCGGGACGAGCAGTACTTC.